Listed below are T cell receptor beta chains from one sample, sequenced in a study of shared clonotypes between healthy human individuals. Profiling relied on immunoSEQ multiplex PCR, and the TCRdb table lists in-frame clones only, not all of them. The table lists about 1 million clones, more than 60% of them singletons. Material: memory CD4+ T cells sorted from blood. These receptors all stem from a young man in good health. The CDR3 runs from the conserved cysteine through the conserved F or W. The D gene is left open where the match is weak. Only part of the rows carry a size: once, few, many, or a class if the clone is expanded.

abundance: .
j_gene: TRBJ1-6
v_gene: TRBV7-3
d_gene: .
CDR3aa: CASSLNGQGFRSPLHF
CDR3nt: TGTGCCAGCAGCTTAAATGGTCAGGGGTTCAGATCACCCCTCCACTTT

abundance: .
j_gene: TRBJ2-7
v_gene: TRBV30
d_gene: .
CDR3aa: CAWSPTGGGLYEQYF
CDR3nt: TGTGCCTGGAGCCCAACAGGGGGGGGTTTATACGAGCAGTACTTC

abundance: few
j_gene: TRBJ1-6
v_gene: TRBV9
d_gene: TRBD1
CDR3aa: CASSDGTGLISPLHF
CDR3nt: TGTGCCAGCAGCGACGGGACAGGGCTAATTTCACCCCTCCACTTT

abundance: .
j_gene: TRBJ2-2
v_gene: TRBV6-4
d_gene: .
CDR3aa: CASSVDNTGELFF
CDR3nt: TGTGCCAGCAGCGTCGACAACACCGGGGAGCTGTTTTTT

abundance: .
j_gene: TRBJ2-4
v_gene: TRBV2
d_gene: .
CDR3aa: CASSENSIAKNIQYF
CDR3nt: TGTGCCAGCAGTGAGAACAGTATAGCCAAAAACATTCAGTACTTC

abundance: many
j_gene: TRBJ2-2
v_gene: TRBV27
d_gene: TRBD1
CDR3aa: CASSRDRTGELFF
CDR3nt: TGTGCCAGCAGTAGGGACAGAACCGGGGAGCTGTTTTTT

abundance: .
j_gene: TRBJ2-3
v_gene: TRBV10-3
d_gene: .
CDR3aa: CAISPESDTQYF
CDR3nt: TGTGCCATCAGCCCTGAATCAGATACGCAGTATTTT

abundance: .
j_gene: TRBJ1-3
v_gene: TRBV20-1
d_gene: .
CDR3aa: CSAPTGNTIYF
CDR3nt: TGCAGTGCCCCTACAGGAAACACCATATATTTT

abundance: .
j_gene: TRBJ2-7
v_gene: TRBV6-1
d_gene: .
CDR3aa: CASTRNYEQYF
CDR3nt: TGCGCCAGCACACGCAACTACGAGCAGTACTTC

abundance: .
j_gene: TRBJ2-6
v_gene: TRBV5-8
d_gene: .
CDR3aa: CASSFGAASLSGANVLTF
CDR3nt: TGTGCCAGCAGCTTTGGTGCGGCATCCCTCTCTGGGGCCAACGTCCTGACTTTC

abundance: .
j_gene: TRBJ2-7
v_gene: TRBV7-2
d_gene: .
CDR3aa: CASSSRDRSYEQYF
CDR3nt: TGTGCCAGCAGCTCTCGCGACAGGTCCTACGAGCAGTACTTC

abundance: .
j_gene: TRBJ2-2
v_gene: TRBV6-6
d_gene: TRBD2
CDR3aa: CATMRGGTVNTGELFF
CDR3nt: TGTGCCACCATGAGGGGAGGGACTGTGAACACCGGGGAGCTGTTTTTT

abundance: .
j_gene: TRBJ1-2
v_gene: TRBV5-1
d_gene: TRBD1
CDR3aa: CASSSGDRDVSYGYTF
CDR3nt: TGCGCCAGCAGCTCGGGAGACAGGGACGTAAGCTATGGCTACACCTTC

abundance: once
j_gene: TRBJ2-1
v_gene: TRBV27
d_gene: TRBD2
CDR3aa: CASSPFRGESYNEQFF
CDR3nt: TGTGCCAGCAGTCCCTTCCGGGGGGAATCCTACAATGAGCAGTTCTTC

abundance: .
j_gene: TRBJ1-5
v_gene: TRBV28
d_gene: TRBD1
CDR3aa: CASSGQGQGTNQPQHF
CDR3nt: TGTGCCAGCAGTGGCCAGGGACAGGGTACCAATCAGCCCCAGCATTTT

abundance: .
j_gene: TRBJ2-3
v_gene: TRBV19
d_gene: TRBD2
CDR3aa: CASSISGLAGDTQYF
CDR3nt: TGTGCCAGTAGTATTTCGGGACTAGCGGGAGATACGCAGTATTTT

abundance: .
j_gene: TRBJ2-3
v_gene: TRBV9
d_gene: TRBD2
CDR3aa: CASSVGGGGASDTQYF
CDR3nt: TGTGCCAGCAGCGTAGGTGGCGGGGGGGCGTCAGATACGCAGTATTTT

abundance: once
j_gene: TRBJ2-1
v_gene: TRBV5-1
d_gene: TRBD2
CDR3aa: CASSLAGGPYHEQFF
CDR3nt: TGCGCCAGCAGCTTGGCGGGAGGGCCTTATCATGAGCAGTTCTTC

abundance: many
j_gene: TRBJ1-5
v_gene: TRBV28
d_gene: .
CDR3aa: CASSLRTLHQPQHF
CDR3nt: TGTGCCAGCAGTCTTCGGACACTACATCAGCCCCAGCATTTT

abundance: .
j_gene: TRBJ2-7
v_gene: TRBV10-3
d_gene: TRBD1
CDR3aa: CAISVGRGYEQYF
CDR3nt: TGTGCCATCAGTGTCGGCAGGGGGTACGAGCAGTACTTC

abundance: .
j_gene: TRBJ2-7
v_gene: TRBV10-3
d_gene: TRBD1
CDR3aa: CAISSPGTGSEQYF
CDR3nt: TGTGCCATCAGTTCCCCCGGGACAGGGAGCGAGCAGTACTTC

abundance: few
j_gene: TRBJ1-5
v_gene: TRBV28
d_gene: .
CDR3aa: CASSLQGRGNQPQHF
CDR3nt: TGTGCCAGCAGTTTACAGGGTCGGGGCAATCAGCCCCAGCATTTT

abundance: .
j_gene: TRBJ1-2
v_gene: TRBV30
d_gene: .
CDR3aa: CAWSERPQGGYTF
CDR3nt: TGTGCCTGGAGTGAACGGCCGCAGGGTGGCTACACCTTC

abundance: few
j_gene: TRBJ1-6
v_gene: TRBV7-9
d_gene: TRBD1
CDR3aa: CASSRTGVLDNSPLHF
CDR3nt: TGTGCCAGCAGCCGGACAGGAGTACTAGATAATTCACCCCTCCACTTT

abundance: .
j_gene: TRBJ2-3
v_gene: TRBV6-5
d_gene: .
CDR3aa: CASSYRSNSGVDTQYF
CDR3nt: TGTGCCAGCAGTTACAGGTCAAACTCAGGGGTGGATACGCAGTATTTT

abundance: many
j_gene: TRBJ1-5
v_gene: TRBV18
d_gene: TRBD1
CDR3aa: CASSPDRGGNQPQHF
CDR3nt: TGTGCCAGCTCACCTGACAGGGGAGGTAATCAGCCCCAGCATTTT

abundance: .
j_gene: TRBJ1-6
v_gene: TRBV29-1
d_gene: .
CDR3aa: CSVSTTGQNSPLHF
CDR3nt: TGCAGCGTCTCTACCACAGGGCAAAATTCACCCCTCCACTTT

abundance: medium-sized
j_gene: TRBJ1-1
v_gene: TRBV7-9
d_gene: .
CDR3aa: CASSFEGVGTEAFF
CDR3nt: TGTGCCAGCAGCTTCGAAGGGGTGGGGACTGAAGCTTTCTTT

abundance: .
j_gene: TRBJ2-3
v_gene: TRBV6-5
d_gene: TRBD1
CDR3aa: CAINQGQATDTQYF
CDR3nt: TGTGCCATCAACCAGGGACAGGCCACAGATACGCAGTATTTT

abundance: .
j_gene: TRBJ2-5
v_gene: TRBV5-1
d_gene: TRBD1
CDR3aa: CASSIDMTGVETQYF
CDR3nt: TGCGCCAGCAGCATCGACATGACAGGGGTAGAGACCCAGTACTTC

abundance: .
j_gene: TRBJ2-4
v_gene: TRBV20-1
d_gene: .
CDR3aa: CSAGVDIQYF
CDR3nt: TGCAGTGCGGGCGTAGACATTCAGTACTTC

abundance: few
j_gene: TRBJ2-5
v_gene: TRBV6-5
d_gene: .
CDR3aa: CASSYSESRAKETQYF
CDR3nt: TGTGCCAGCAGTTACTCGGAGTCTAGGGCAAAAGAGACCCAGTACTTC

abundance: few
j_gene: TRBJ1-6
v_gene: TRBV7-2
d_gene: .
CDR3aa: CASSLSSGTLHF
CDR3nt: TGTGCCAGCAGCCTCTCCAGTGGGACCCTCCACTTT

abundance: .
j_gene: TRBJ1-5
v_gene: TRBV6-1
d_gene: .
CDR3aa: CASSEGTVHSNQPQHF
CDR3nt: TGTGCCAGCAGTGAAGGCACGGTCCATAGCAATCAGCCCCAGCATTTT

abundance: .
j_gene: TRBJ1-1
v_gene: TRBV5-6
d_gene: .
CDR3aa: CASSLVGDISMNTEAFF
CDR3nt: TGTGCCAGCAGCTTGGTCGGAGATATATCCATGAACACTGAAGCTTTCTTT

abundance: few
j_gene: TRBJ2-2
v_gene: TRBV30
d_gene: .
CDR3aa: CAWYRGLYSTGELFF
CDR3nt: TGTGCCTGGTATCGGGGTTTATACAGCACCGGGGAGCTGTTTTTT

abundance: .
j_gene: TRBJ2-3
v_gene: TRBV7-2
d_gene: .
CDR3aa: CASSLASVGADTQYF
CDR3nt: TGTGCCAGCAGCTTAGCATCCGTGGGCGCAGATACGCAGTATTTT

abundance: .
j_gene: TRBJ1-3
v_gene: TRBV7-2
d_gene: .
CDR3aa: CASSLRGQRGGNTIYF
CDR3nt: TGTGCCAGCAGCTTGAGAGGGCAGCGGGGAGGAAACACCATATATTTT

abundance: .
j_gene: TRBJ1-1
v_gene: TRBV9
d_gene: .
CDR3aa: CASSVDFGETEAFF
CDR3nt: TGTGCCAGCAGCGTAGATTTCGGGGAAACTGAAGCTTTCTTT

abundance: .
j_gene: TRBJ2-1
v_gene: TRBV5-6
d_gene: .
CDR3aa: CASSPTSNEQFF
CDR3nt: TGTGCCAGCAGCCCAACTAGTAATGAGCAGTTCTTC

abundance: .
j_gene: TRBJ2-5
v_gene: TRBV29-1
d_gene: TRBD1
CDR3aa: CSVSGSTGPETQYF
CDR3nt: TGCAGCGTTTCCGGGTCGACAGGGCCGGAGACCCAGTACTTC

abundance: .
j_gene: TRBJ1-5
v_gene: TRBV29-1
d_gene: TRBD1
CDR3aa: CSVGGQAGGQPQHF
CDR3nt: TGCAGCGTTGGAGGACAGGCGGGAGGACAGCCCCAGCATTTT

abundance: .
j_gene: TRBJ2-7
v_gene: TRBV11-2
d_gene: .
CDR3aa: CASSLERVLTYEQYF
CDR3nt: TGTGCCAGCAGCTTAGAGAGGGTTCTGACCTACGAGCAGTACTTC

abundance: few
j_gene: TRBJ2-2
v_gene: TRBV18
d_gene: .
CDR3aa: CASSRGGQNTGELFF
CDR3nt: TGTGCCAGCTCACGTGGGGGGCAAAACACCGGGGAGCTGTTTTTT